This note documents a single T cell receptor (beta chain) sequence. What it recognizes is unknown. Germline CDR1 is SGHAT and CDR2 is FQNNGV. Trimming took 2 bases from V and 3 from J; bases not matched to a gene: 9. CDR3 size: 17 residues. TCRdb keeps only in-frame clones here, not all; method: immunoSEQ multiplex PCR. This table holds 9,500 to 15,000 clones, over 75% found once. The entry originates in a study of immune evolution from preneoplasia to lung adenocarcinoma. Findings of the study overall: From normal lung to invasive adenocarcinoma, top clone frequencies appeared to decrease.

The gene calls are TRBV11-2 and TRBJ1-1; 10 nucleotides align to TRBD1. The sequenced sample was FFPE tissue from an adenomatous hyperplasia lung lesion. As for subset: atypical adenomatous hyperplasia (AAH), lung preneoplasia. This clonotype was sampled from a person between 50 and 69 years old with lung adenocarcinoma. This CDR3 is CASSLRGPGQGHTEAFF. The CDR3 nucleotides are TGTGCCAGCAGCTTACGGGGACCGGGACAGGGGCACACTGAAGCTTTCTTT.